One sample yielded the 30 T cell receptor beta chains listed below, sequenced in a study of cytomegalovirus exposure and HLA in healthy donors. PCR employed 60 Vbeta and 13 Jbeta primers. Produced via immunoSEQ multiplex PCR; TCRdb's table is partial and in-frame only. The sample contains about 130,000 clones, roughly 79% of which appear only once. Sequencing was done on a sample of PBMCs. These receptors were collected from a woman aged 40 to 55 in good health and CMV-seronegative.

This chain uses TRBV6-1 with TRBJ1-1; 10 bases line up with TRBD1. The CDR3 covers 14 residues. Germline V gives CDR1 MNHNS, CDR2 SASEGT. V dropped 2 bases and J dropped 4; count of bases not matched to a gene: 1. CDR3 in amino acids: CASSEWTGGTEAFF. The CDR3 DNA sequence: TGTGCCAGCAGTGAATGGACAGGGGGCACTGAAGCTTTCTTT.

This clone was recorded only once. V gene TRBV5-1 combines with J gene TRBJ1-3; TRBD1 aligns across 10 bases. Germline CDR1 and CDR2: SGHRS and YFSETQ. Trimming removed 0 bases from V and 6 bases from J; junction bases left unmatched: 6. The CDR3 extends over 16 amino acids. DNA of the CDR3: TGCGCCAGCAGCTTGGAAGACAGGGGGCTTGCAAACACCATATATTTT. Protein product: CASSLEDRGLANTIYF.

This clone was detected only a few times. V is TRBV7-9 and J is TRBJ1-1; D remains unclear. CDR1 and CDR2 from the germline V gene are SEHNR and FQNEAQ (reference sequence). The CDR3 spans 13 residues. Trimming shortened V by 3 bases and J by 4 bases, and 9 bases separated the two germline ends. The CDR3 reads CASSFSGSTEAFF. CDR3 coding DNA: TGTGCCAGCAGCTTTTCCGGTAGCACTGAAGCTTTCTTT. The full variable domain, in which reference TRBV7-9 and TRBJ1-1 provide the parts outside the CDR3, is DTGVSQNPRHKITKRGQNVTFRCDPISEHNRLYWYRQTLGQGPEFLTYFQNEAQLEKSRLLSDRFSAERPKGSFSTLEIQRTEQGDSAMYLCASSFSGSTEAFFGQGTRLTVV.

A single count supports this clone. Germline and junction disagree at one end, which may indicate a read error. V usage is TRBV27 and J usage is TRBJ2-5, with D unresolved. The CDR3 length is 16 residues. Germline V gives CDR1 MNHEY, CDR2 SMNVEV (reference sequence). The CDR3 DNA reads TGTGCCAGCAGAAATTCCCGGGTCTTGTACCAAGAGACCCAGCACTTC. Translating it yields CASRNSRVLYQETQHF.

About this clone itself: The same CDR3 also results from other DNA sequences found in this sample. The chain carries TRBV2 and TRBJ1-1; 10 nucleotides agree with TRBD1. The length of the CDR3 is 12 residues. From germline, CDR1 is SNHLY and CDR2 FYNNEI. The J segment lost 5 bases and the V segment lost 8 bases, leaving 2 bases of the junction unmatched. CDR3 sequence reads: CASRTGGTEAFF. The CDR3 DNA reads TGTGCCAGCCGGACAGGGGGTACTGAAGCTTTCTTT.

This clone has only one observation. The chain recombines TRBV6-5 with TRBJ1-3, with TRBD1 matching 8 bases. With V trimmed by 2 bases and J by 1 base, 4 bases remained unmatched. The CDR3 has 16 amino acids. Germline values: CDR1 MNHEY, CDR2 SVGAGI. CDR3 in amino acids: CASSYTQGVSGNTIYF. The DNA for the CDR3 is TGTGCCAGCAGTTACACACAGGGGGTGTCTGGAAACACCATATATTTT.

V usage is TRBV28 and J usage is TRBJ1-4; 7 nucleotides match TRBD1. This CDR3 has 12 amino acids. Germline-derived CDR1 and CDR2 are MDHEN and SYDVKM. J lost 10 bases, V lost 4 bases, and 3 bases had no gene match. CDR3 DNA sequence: TGTGCCAGCAGTTCAGGGGGAGGAAAACTGTTTTTT. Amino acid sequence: CASSSGGGKLFF.

The DNA for the CDR3 is TGCAGCGTTGACCATGGACAGGGAAACATTCAGTACTTC. Residues: CSVDHGQGNIQYF. This chain links TRBV29-1 with TRBJ2-4, with 8 bases that match TRBD1. There are 13 residues in the CDR3. Germline trimming cut 3 bases from V and 6 bases from J; bases unmatched to any gene: 4. The germline gives CDR1 SQVTM, CDR2 ANQGSEA.

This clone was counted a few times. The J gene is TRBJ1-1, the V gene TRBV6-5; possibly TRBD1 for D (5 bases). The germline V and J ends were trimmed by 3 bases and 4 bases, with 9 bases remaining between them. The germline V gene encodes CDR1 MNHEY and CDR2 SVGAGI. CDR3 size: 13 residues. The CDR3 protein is CASSYQGFTEAFF. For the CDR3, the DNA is TGTGCCAGCAGTTATCAGGGTTTCACTGAAGCTTTCTTT.

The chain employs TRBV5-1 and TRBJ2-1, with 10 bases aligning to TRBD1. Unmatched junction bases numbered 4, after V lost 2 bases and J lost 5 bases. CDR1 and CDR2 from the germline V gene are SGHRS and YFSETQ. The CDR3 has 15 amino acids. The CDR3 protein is CASSFLTGGHNEQFF. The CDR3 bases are TGCGCCAGCAGCTTTTTGACAGGGGGCCACAATGAGCAGTTCTTC.

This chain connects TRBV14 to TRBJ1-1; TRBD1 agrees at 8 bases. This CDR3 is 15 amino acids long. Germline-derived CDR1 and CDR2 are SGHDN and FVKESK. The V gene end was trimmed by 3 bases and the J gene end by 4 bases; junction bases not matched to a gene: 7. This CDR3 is CASSQGQARSTEAFF. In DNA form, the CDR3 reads TGTGCCAGCAGCCAGGGACAGGCAAGGAGCACTGAAGCTTTCTTT.

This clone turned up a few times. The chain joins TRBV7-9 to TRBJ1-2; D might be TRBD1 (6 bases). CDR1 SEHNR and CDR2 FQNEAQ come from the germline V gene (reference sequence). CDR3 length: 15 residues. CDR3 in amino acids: CSTTSEGGGDYGYTF. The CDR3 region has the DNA TGTTCCACTACGTCGGAGGGGGGGGGCGACTATGGCTACACCTTC.

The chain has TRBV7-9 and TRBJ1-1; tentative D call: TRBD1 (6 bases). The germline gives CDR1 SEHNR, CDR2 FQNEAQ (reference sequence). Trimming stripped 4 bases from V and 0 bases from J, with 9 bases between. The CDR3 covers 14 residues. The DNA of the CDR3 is TGTGCCAGCAGCTCCACAGGGTTGAACACTGAAGCTTTCTTT. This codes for CASSSTGLNTEAFF.

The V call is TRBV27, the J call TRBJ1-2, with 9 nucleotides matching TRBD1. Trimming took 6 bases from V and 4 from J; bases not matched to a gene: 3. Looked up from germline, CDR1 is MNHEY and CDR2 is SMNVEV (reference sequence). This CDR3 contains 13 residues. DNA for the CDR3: TGTGCCAGCAGGGGGACAGGGTTCTATGGCTACACCTTC. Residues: CASRGTGFYGYTF.

The CDR3 is CASSRGSSYNEQFF. In DNA, the CDR3 is TGTGCCAGTAGTAGAGGGAGCTCCTACAATGAGCAGTTCTTC. V usage is TRBV19 and J usage is TRBJ2-1; tentatively, D is TRBD2 (5 bases). The CDR3 covers 14 residues. The germline V gene has CDR1 LNHDA and CDR2 SQIVND (reference sequence). The V and J ends lost 4 bases and 0 bases respectively, with 7 bases between them.

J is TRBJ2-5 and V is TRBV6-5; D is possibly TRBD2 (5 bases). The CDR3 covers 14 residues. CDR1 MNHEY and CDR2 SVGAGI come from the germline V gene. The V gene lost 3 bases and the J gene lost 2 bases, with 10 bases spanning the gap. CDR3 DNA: TGTGCCAGCAGTTATTCTCGGGGACAAGAGACCCAGTACTTC. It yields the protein CASSYSRGQETQYF.

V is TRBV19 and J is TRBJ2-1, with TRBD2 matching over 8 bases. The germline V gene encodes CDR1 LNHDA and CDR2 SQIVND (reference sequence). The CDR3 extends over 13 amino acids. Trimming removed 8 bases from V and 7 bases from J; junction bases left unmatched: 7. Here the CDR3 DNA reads TGTGCCAGTGCCGGGACTAGAGGGAATGAGCAGTTCTTC. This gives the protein CASAGTRGNEQFF.

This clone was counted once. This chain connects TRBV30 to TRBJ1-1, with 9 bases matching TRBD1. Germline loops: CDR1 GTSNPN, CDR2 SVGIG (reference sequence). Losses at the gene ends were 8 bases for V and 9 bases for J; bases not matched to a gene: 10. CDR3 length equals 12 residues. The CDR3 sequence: CAGQGQGFKAFF. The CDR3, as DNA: TGTGCCGGACAGGGACAGGGTTTTAAAGCTTTCTTT.

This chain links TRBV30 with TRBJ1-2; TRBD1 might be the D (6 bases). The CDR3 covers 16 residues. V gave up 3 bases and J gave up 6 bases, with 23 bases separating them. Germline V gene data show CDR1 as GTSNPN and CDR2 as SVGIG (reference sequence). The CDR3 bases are TGTGCCTGGAGCGTGCTATCTGGACAGCCCGACGATGGCTACACCTTC. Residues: CAWSVLSGQPDDGYTF.

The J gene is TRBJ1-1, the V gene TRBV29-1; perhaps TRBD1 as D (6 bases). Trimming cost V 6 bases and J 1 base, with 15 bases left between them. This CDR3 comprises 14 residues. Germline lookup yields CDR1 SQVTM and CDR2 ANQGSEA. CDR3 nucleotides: TGCAGCGTGACCCGACAGGTGACGAACACTGAAGCTTTCTTT. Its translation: CSVTRQVTNTEAFF.

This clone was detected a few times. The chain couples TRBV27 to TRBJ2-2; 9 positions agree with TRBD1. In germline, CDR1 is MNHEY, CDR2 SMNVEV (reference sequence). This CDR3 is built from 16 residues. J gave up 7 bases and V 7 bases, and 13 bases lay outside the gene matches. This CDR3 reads CASMRGGQGYVGELFF. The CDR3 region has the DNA TGTGCCAGCATGAGGGGGGGACAGGGTTATGTCGGGGAGCTGTTTTTT.

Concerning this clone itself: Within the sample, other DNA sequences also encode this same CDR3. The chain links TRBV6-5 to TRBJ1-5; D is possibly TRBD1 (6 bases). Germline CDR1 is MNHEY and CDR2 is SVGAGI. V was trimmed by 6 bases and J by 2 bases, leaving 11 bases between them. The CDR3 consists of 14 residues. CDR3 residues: CASSPRQGNQPQHF. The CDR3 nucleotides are TGTGCCAGCAGCCCTAGACAGGGCAATCAGCCCCAGCATTTT.

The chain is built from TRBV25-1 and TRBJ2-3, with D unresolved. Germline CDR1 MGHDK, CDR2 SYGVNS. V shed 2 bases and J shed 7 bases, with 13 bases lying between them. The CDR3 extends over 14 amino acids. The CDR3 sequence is CASSEGNSLYTQYF. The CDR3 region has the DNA TGTGCCAGCAGTGAAGGCAACAGCTTATATACGCAGTATTTT.

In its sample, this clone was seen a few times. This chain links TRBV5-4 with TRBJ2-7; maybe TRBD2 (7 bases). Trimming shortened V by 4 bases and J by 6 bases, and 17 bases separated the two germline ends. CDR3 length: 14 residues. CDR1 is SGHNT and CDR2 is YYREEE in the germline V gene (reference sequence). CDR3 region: CASSPKGGLIEQYF. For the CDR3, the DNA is TGTGCCAGCAGCCCGAAGGGGGGGTTAATCGAGCAGTACTTC.

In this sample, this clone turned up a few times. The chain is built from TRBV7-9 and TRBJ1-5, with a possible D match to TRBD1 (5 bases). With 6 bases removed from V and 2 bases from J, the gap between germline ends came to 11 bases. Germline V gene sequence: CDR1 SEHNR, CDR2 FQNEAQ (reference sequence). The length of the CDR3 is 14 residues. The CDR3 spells CASRGGTGNQPQHF. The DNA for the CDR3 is TGTGCCAGCAGGGGCGGGACCGGCAATCAGCCCCAGCATTTT.

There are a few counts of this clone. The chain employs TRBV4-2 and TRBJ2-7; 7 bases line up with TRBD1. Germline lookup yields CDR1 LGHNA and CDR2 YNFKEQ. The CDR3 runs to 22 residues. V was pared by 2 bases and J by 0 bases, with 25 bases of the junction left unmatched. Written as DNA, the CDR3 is TGTGCCAGCAGCCAACTTAGCCCTAAGAGGCCTTTCCGGGACAGTAGCTCCTACGAGCAGTACTTC. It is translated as CASSQLSPKRPFRDSSSYEQYF.

In DNA form, the CDR3 reads TGTGCCAGCAGTGAATTTCAGAATTCACCCCTCCACTTT. Its protein product is CASSEFQNSPLHF. The chain couples TRBV25-1 to TRBJ1-6; D not resolved. This CDR3 is built from 13 residues. V was cut by 1 base and J by 7 bases, with 5 bases left in between. Germline CDR1 and CDR2: MGHDK and SYGVNS.

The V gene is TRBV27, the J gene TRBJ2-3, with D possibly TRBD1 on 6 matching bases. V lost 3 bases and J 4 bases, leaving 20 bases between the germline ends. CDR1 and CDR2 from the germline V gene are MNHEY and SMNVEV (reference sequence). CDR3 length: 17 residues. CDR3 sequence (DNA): TGTGCCAGCAGTTTGATTGGGCCAGGGGATGATTCAGATACGCAGTATTTT. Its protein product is CASSLIGPGDDSDTQYF.

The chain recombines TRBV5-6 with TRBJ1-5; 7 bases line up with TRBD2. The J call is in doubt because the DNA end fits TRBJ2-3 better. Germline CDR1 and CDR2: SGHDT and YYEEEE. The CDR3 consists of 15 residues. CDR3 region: CASSGRGTSNQPQYF. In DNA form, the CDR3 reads TGTGCCAGCAGCGGGAGGGGCACCAGCAATCAGCCCCAGTATTTT.

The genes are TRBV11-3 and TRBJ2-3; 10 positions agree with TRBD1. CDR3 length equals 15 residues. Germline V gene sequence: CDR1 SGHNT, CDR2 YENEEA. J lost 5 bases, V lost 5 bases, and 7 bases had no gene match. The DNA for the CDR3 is TGTGCCAGCAGCCCGAGACAGGGGGCAGGAGATACGCAGTATTTT. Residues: CASSPRQGAGDTQYF.